Shown below are 13 T cell receptor beta chains from a single sample sequenced in a study of T cells after posttransplantation cyclophosphamide. Data came from immunoSEQ multiplex PCR; TCRdb stores just in-frame clones and leaves some out. This table holds approximately 29,000 clones, 86% found once. Sequenced input: PBMCs. The receptors originated from a man aged 50 to 59.

This clone was seen a handful of times. This chain joins TRBV4-2 and TRBJ1-4, with D unresolved. V was trimmed by 0 bases and J by 7 bases, leaving 12 bases between them. The CDR3 runs 15 residues. Germline-derived CDR1 and CDR2 are LGHNA and YNFKEQ. The chain's CDR3 is CASSQDGGGSEKLFF. The CDR3 bases are TGTGCCAGCAGCCAAGACGGTGGAGGGAGTGAAAAACTGTTTTTT.

DNA for the CDR3: TGTGCCAGCAGTGGGGACAGGGGAGGAAGAGAGACCCAGTACTTC. It yields the protein CASSGDRGGRETQYF. The chain uses TRBV2 and TRBJ2-5, with 10 bases that match TRBD1. The germline CDR1 and CDR2 sequences are SNHLY and FYNNEI. The ends lost 4 bases at V and 4 bases at J; junction bases unmatched: 6. The CDR3 covers 15 residues.

The gene calls are TRBV11-3 and TRBJ1-1, with D unresolved. The CDR3 contains 15 residues. Trimming pared 9 bases from V and 1 base from J, leaving 18 bases between. Germline assignment: CDR1 SGHNT and CDR2 YENEEA. The CDR3 DNA reads TGTGCCAGTACCCGATCCCGGCAGGCGAACACTGAAGCTTTCTTT. Its protein product is CASTRSRQANTEAFF.

In this sample, this clone turned up once. The chain links TRBV6-1 to TRBJ2-7; 10 positions agree with TRBD2. The CDR3 spans 15 residues. V lost 7 bases to trimming and J lost 6 bases; unmatched junction nucleotides: 12. Germline CDR1 is MNHNS and CDR2 is SASEGT. The CDR3 spells CASTQGGLARSEQYF. The CDR3 DNA follows: TGTGCCAGCACCCAGGGGGGACTAGCGCGGTCCGAGCAGTACTTC.

The rearrangement joins TRBV7-2 to TRBJ2-5; the D is unclear. Trimming shortened V by 5 bases and J by 8 bases, and 12 bases separated the two germline ends. The germline CDR1 and CDR2 sequences are SGHTA and FQGNSA. The CDR3 consists of 12 residues. The CDR3 reads CASSLSVITQYF. CDR3 DNA sequence: TGTGCCAGCAGCCTATCGGTTATCACCCAGTACTTC. The whole variable domain, filled in from reference TRBV7-2 and TRBJ2-5, reads GAGVSQSPSNKVTEKGKDVELRCDPISGHTALYWYRQSLGQGLEFLIYFQGNSAPDKSGLPSDRFSAERTGGSVSTLTIQRTQQEDSAVYLCASSLSVITQYFGPGTRLLVL.

The chain recombines TRBV5-1 with TRBJ2-3, with D perhaps matching TRBD2 (7 bases). There are 16 residues in the CDR3. Germline V CDR1 and CDR2: SGHRS, YFSETQ. V dropped 3 bases and J dropped 0 bases, with 14 bases sitting between them. The CDR3 here is CASSSLGGLSTDTQYF. The CDR3 nucleotides are TGCGCCAGCAGCTCTCTCGGGGGGCTTAGCACAGATACGCAGTATTTT.

This clone appeared a few times. This sequence joins TRBV6-6 and TRBJ1-4, with D perhaps TRBD1 (5 bases). The V end lost 0 bases, the J end lost 7 bases, and 12 bases lay between the germline ends. This CDR3 contains 15 residues. Germline V CDR1 and CDR2: MNHNY, SVGAGI (reference sequence). CDR3 sequence: CASSYSGAGVEKLFF. CDR3 nucleotide sequence: TGTGCCAGCAGTTACTCAGGGGCAGGTGTTGAAAAACTGTTTTTT.

The chain links TRBV30 to TRBJ2-7; tentatively, D is TRBD2 (7 bases). The V gene's germline CDR1 is GTSNPN and CDR2 SVGIG (reference sequence). The V and J ends lost 5 bases and 2 bases respectively, with 19 bases between them. The CDR3 has 15 residues. The CDR3 here is CAWALSGGQPYEQYF. CDR3 bases: TGTGCCTGGGCCTTGTCCGGGGGGCAACCCTACGAGCAGTACTTC.

The chain is built from TRBV7-2 and TRBJ2-5; 7 bases fit TRBD2. Germline loops: CDR1 SGHTA, CDR2 FQGNSA. This CDR3 has 17 residues. After removal of 6 bases from V and 1 base from J, the junction contained 14 bases not matched to a gene. The DNA of the CDR3 is TGTGCCAGCAGTTTACAATATGCCTGGGGGGGCCAAGAGACCCAGTACTTC. Its protein is CASSLQYAWGGQETQYF.

J is TRBJ2-3 and V is TRBV10-3, with 8 bases matching TRBD1. The V gene end was trimmed by 5 bases and the J gene end by 1 base; junction bases not matched to a gene: 17. The CDR3 loop spans 19 amino acids. The V gene's germline CDR1 is ENHRY and CDR2 SYGVKD. CDR3 sequence: CAISLTTPGGGGRTDTQYF. The DNA of the CDR3 is TGTGCCATCAGTCTTACAACCCCAGGGGGCGGTGGGCGCACAGATACGCAGTATTTT.

This sequence joins TRBV18 and TRBJ2-2, with 7 positions matching TRBD1. Per the germline V gene, CDR1 is KGHSH and CDR2 is LQKENI. J gave up 5 bases and V 3 bases, and 12 bases lay outside the gene matches. The CDR3 consists of 17 residues. CDR3 sequence (DNA): TGTGCCAGCTCACCTGGGATGACAGGGTATTTGACCGGGGAGCTGTTTTTT. Translated: CASSPGMTGYLTGELFF.

This chain connects TRBV5-4 to TRBJ1-4; no firm D call. This CDR3 contains 16 residues. V was clipped by 3 bases and J by 0 bases, with 12 bases between them. Germline CDR1 SGHNT, CDR2 YYREEE (reference sequence). The CDR3 region has the DNA TGTGCCAGCAGCTGGTTAGAGGGTGCAACTAATGAAAAACTGTTTTTT. Translated: CASSWLEGATNEKLFF. Based on the CDR3 plus reference TRBV5-4 and TRBJ1-4, the full variable domain is ETGVTQSPTHLIKTRGQQVTLRCSSQSGHNTVSWYQQALGQGPQFIFQYYREEENGRGNFPPRFSGLQFPNYSSELNVNALELDDSALYLCASSWLEGATNEKLFFGSGTQLSVL.

This clone occurred once. The chain uses TRBV5-6 and TRBJ2-7, with 8 positions matching TRBD2. The CDR3 runs 15 residues. V dropped 7 bases and J dropped 0; count of bases not matched to a gene: 9. Germline lookup yields CDR1 SGHDT and CDR2 YYEEEE. The CDR3, as DNA: TGTGCCAGCTCTGGCGGGAGGTATAGCTCCTACGAGCAGTACTTC. Protein: CASSGGRYSSYEQYF. The full variable domain, with the rest looked up from reference TRBV5-6 and TRBJ2-7, is DAGVTQSPTHLIKTRGQQVTLRCSPKSGHDTVSWYQQALGQGPQFIFQYYEEEERQRGNFPDRFSGHQFPNYSSELNVNALLLGDSALYLCASSGGRYSSYEQYFGPGTRLTVT.